The 10 T cell receptor beta chains reported below all come from one sample, sequenced in a study of CD8+CD57+ T cells in acquired aplastic anemia. CDR3 and TCR beta VDJ profiling relied on genomic DNA as the template. TCRdb ran MiXCR on the reads and lists one entry per CDR3 protein. The sample includes about 180,000 distinct CDR3 sequences, about half seen only once; the top ten take about 1.8%. The patients chosen for sequencing had shown expansion of CD8+CD57+ cells (detected by flow cytometry). Sequenced material: sorted CD4+, CD8+, or CD8+CD57+ T cells (not recorded which) from PBMCs. All receptors derive from a human donor with aplastic anemia.

This clonotype was recorded a few times. Germline and junction disagree at one end, which may indicate a read error. J is TRBJ2-3 and V is TRBV19, with a tentative D call TRBD1 (5 bases). The CDR3 extends over 14 amino acids. Germline V lookup: CDR1 LNHDA, CDR2 SQIVND (reference sequence). As DNA, the CDR3 is TGTGCCAGTAGTTCGGCGGAGTTCACAGGTACGCAGTATTTT. Translation gives CASSSAEFTGTQYF.

As for this clonotype: A single base separates this from a much larger clone, so it may be a read error. This sequence joins TRBV9 and TRBJ2-1; D possibly corresponds to TRBD2 (5 bases). Germline V gene sequence: CDR1 SGDLS, CDR2 YYNGEE. The CDR3 totals 15 residues. The DNA for the CDR3 is TGTGCCAGCAGCGTAGCGTCTAGCCCCTACAATGAGCAGCTCTTC. This codes for CASSVASSPYNEQLF. Supplemented by reference TRBV9 and TRBJ2-1, the full variable domain reads DSGVTQTPKHLITATGQRVTLRCSPRSGDLSVYWYQQSLDQGLQFLIQYYNGEERAKGNILERFSAQQFPDLHSELNLSSLELGDSALYFCASSVASSPYNEQLFGPGTRLTVL.

This chain joins TRBV29-1 and TRBJ1-3, with a possible D match to TRBD1 (6 bases). CDR1 SQVTM and CDR2 ANQGSEA come from the germline V gene. Trimming took 4 bases from V and 2 from J, leaving 6 bases between them. This CDR3 region has 12 residues. The CDR3: CSVGTAGNTIYF. In DNA form, the CDR3 reads TGCAGCGTTGGGACAGCTGGAAACACCATATATTTT.

This clonotype occurred many times. The rearrangement links TRBV3-1 to TRBJ1-2; D gene unclear. Looked up from germline, CDR1 is LGHDT and CDR2 is YNNKEL (reference sequence). CDR3 length: 13 residues. Trimming left V 0 bases short and J 8 bases short, with 10 bases between. CDR3 region: CASSQDGILGYTF. CDR3 nucleotides: TGTGCCAGCAGCCAAGATGGAATCTTAGGCTACACCTTC. The full variable domain, in which reference TRBV3-1 and TRBJ1-2 provide the parts outside the CDR3, is DTAVSQTPKYLVTQMGNDKSIKCEQNLGHDTMYWYKQDSKKFLKIMFSYNNKELIINETVPNRFSPKSPDKAHLNLHINSLELGDSAVYFCASSQDGILGYTFGSGTRLTVV.

This CDR3 reads CATSDSYGGEAFF. CDR3 nucleotides: TGTGCCACCAGTGATTCCTATGGGGGTGAAGCTTTCTTT. This chain joins TRBV24-1 and TRBJ1-1, with D possibly matching TRBD1 (5 bases). Germline values: CDR1 KGHDR, CDR2 SFDVKD. Trimming shortened V by 2 bases and J by 7 bases, and 10 bases separated the two germline ends. This CDR3 is built from 13 residues.

The chain combines TRBV30 with TRBJ1-2, with 8 bases fitting TRBD1. Trimming cost V 7 bases and J 8 bases; bases outside gene matches: 15. The CDR3 sequence is 14 residues long. Germline V gene data show CDR1 as GTSNPN and CDR2 as SVGIG (reference sequence). CDR3: CASGTGVPQGGYTF. The DNA of the CDR3 is TGTGCCTCCGGGACAGGAGTGCCTCAGGGGGGCTACACCTTC.

In its sample, this clonotype was seen many times. This sequence joins TRBV19 and TRBJ2-7; 7 bases match TRBD1. The CDR3 is 15 amino acids. Per germline, CDR1 LNHDA and CDR2 SQIVND (reference sequence). V lost 5 bases, J lost 2 bases, and 9 bases stayed unmatched. CDR3 sequence (DNA): TGTGCCAGTAGTGTTCCGGGACAGCTAACCTACGAGCAGTACTTC. This encodes CASSVPGQLTYEQYF.

The chain couples TRBV7-2 to TRBJ2-7; 8 bases map to TRBD1. This CDR3 region has 14 residues. The ends lost 5 bases at V and 7 bases at J; junction bases unmatched: 10. Germline V CDR1 and CDR2: SGHTA, FQGNSA. The CDR3 bases are TGTGCCAGCAGCCAAGGGACAGGTAGCCCGGAGCAGTACTTC. As protein: CASSQGTGSPEQYF.

The CDR3 spells CSARDPPVSGGATDTQYF. In nucleotides, the CDR3 is TGCAGTGCTAGAGATCCCCCCGTTAGCGGGGGGGCCACAGATACGCAGTATTTT. The chain links TRBV20-1 to TRBJ2-3, with 11 bases aligning to TRBD2. Germline loops: CDR1 DFQATT, CDR2 SNEGSKA (reference sequence). J gave up 2 bases and V 0 bases, and 10 bases lay outside the gene matches. CDR3 size: 18 residues.

This chain connects TRBV19 to TRBJ2-1; 9 nucleotides line up with TRBD1. Germline assignment: CDR1 LNHDA and CDR2 SQIVND (reference sequence). This CDR3 is 14 amino acids long. Losses at the gene ends were 7 bases for V and 8 bases for J; bases not matched to a gene: 9. The CDR3 here is CASNPGQGGYEQFF. In DNA form, the CDR3 reads TGTGCCAGTAACCCGGGACAGGGTGGCTATGAGCAGTTCTTC.